The 9 T cell receptor beta chains below were found in one sample sequenced in a study of T cell repertoires in cytomegalovirus infection. No cognate antigen is known for these TCRs. TCRdb independently ran MiXCR on the reads; one entry per CDR3 protein. The sample carries roughly 350,000 distinct CDR3 sequences, roughly 36% recorded once. The starting material was cultured PBMCs, obtained from culture after CMV antigen stimulation. These receptors originate from a human donor in good health (CMV status not recorded). Some clones in this sample may be carry-over from other donors' samples.

There are a few counts of this clonotype. The rearrangement uses TRBV19 and TRBJ2-2; weak D call: TRBD2 (6 bases). V shed 3 bases and J shed 7 bases, with 12 bases lying between them. The CDR3 consists of 14 residues. CDR1 LNHDA and CDR2 SQIVND come from the germline V gene (reference sequence). The CDR3 loop is CASSMRHGSGELFF. Written as DNA, the CDR3 is TGTGCCAGTAGTATGCGTCACGGGAGCGGGGAGCTGTTTTTT.

The chain has TRBV19 and TRBJ1-2, with 10 bases fitting TRBD1. This CDR3 has 14 residues. With V trimmed by 5 bases and J by 5 bases, 5 bases remained unmatched. CDR1 LNHDA and CDR2 SQIVND come from the germline V gene (reference sequence). The CDR3 here is CASSVQGQGYGYTF. CDR3 DNA: TGTGCCAGTAGTGTACAGGGACAGGGGTATGGCTACACCTTC.

This chain links TRBV7-2 with TRBJ2-3; D unclear. The V and J ends lost 7 bases and 7 bases respectively, with 9 bases between them. The CDR3 is made up of 11 amino acids. The germline CDR1 and CDR2 sequences are SGHTA and FQGNSA. CDR3 bases: TGTGCCAGCACCTTTTCGTATACGCAGTATTTT. Amino acids: CASTFSYTQYF.

The chain links TRBV27 to TRBJ1-4; 7 bases match TRBD1. Trimming at V came to 5 bases and at J to 5 bases, leaving 14 bases not matched to a gene. The CDR3 spans 17 residues. Per the germline V gene, CDR1 is MNHEY and CDR2 is SMNVEV (reference sequence). CDR3 loop: CASSLRIRTGANEKLFF. CDR3 in DNA: TGTGCCAGCAGTCTTCGAATACGGACAGGCGCGAATGAAAAACTGTTTTTT.

The chain carries TRBV6-2 or TRBV6-3 and TRBJ2-1; D not certain. Trimming removed 6 bases from V and 4 bases from J, with 19 bases in between. The CDR3 extends over 16 amino acids. Germline CDR1 and CDR2: MNHEY and SVGEGT. CDR3 loop: CASRGAPPSGYNEQFF. CDR3 DNA: TGTGCCAGCAGGGGTGCGCCCCCCTCGGGTTACAATGAGCAGTTCTTC.

In its sample, this clonotype was seen a few times. This rearrangement joins TRBV7-3 to TRBJ1-2; the D gene is possibly TRBD1 (6 bases). Trimming cost V 4 bases and J 2 bases, with 17 bases left between them. The germline V gene has CDR1 SGHTA and CDR2 FQGTGA. The length of the CDR3 is 16 residues. The chain's CDR3 is CASSSYDRSLNYGYTF. CDR3 nucleotide sequence: TGTGCCAGCAGCTCATATGACAGGTCCTTAAACTATGGCTACACCTTC.

This clonotype turned up a few times. The chain uses TRBV25-1 and TRBJ2-1, with D perhaps TRBD2 (5 bases). Trimming took off 6 bases at V and 3 bases at J, with 21 bases between the two ends. This CDR3 contains 17 residues. Germline V gene lookup returns CDR1 MGHDK and CDR2 SYGVNS. The CDR3 loop reads CASSRRTGLEGYNEQFF. As DNA, the CDR3 is TGTGCCAGCAGCAGAAGGACCGGGCTTGAGGGCTACAATGAGCAGTTCTTC. Full variable domain (outside the CDR3, taken from reference TRBV25-1 and TRBJ2-1): EADIYQTPRYLVIGTGKKITLECSQTMGHDKMYWYQQDPGMELHLIHYSYGVNSTEKGDLSSESTVSRIRTEHFPLTLESARPSHTSQYLCASSRRTGLEGYNEQFFGPGTRLTVL.

This clonotype occurred a few times. This rearrangement joins TRBV27 to TRBJ2-1; 8 bases line up with TRBD1. Unmatched junction bases numbered 4, after V lost 2 bases and J lost 7 bases. The CDR3 totals 14 residues. Germline loops: CDR1 MNHEY, CDR2 SMNVEV (reference sequence). CDR3 region: CASSLQGARNEQFF. CDR3 bases: TGTGCCAGCAGTTTACAGGGGGCTCGGAATGAGCAGTTCTTC.

This clonotype has a handful of counts. V is TRBV7-2 and J is TRBJ2-3; D may be TRBD2 (5 bases). V was trimmed by 5 bases and J by 1 base, leaving 10 bases between them. The CDR3 runs 14 residues. Germline V gene lookup returns CDR1 SGHTA and CDR2 FQGNSA. This CDR3 reads CASSLQLGTDTQYF. For the CDR3, the DNA is TGTGCCAGCAGCCTCCAACTAGGCACAGATACGCAGTATTTT.